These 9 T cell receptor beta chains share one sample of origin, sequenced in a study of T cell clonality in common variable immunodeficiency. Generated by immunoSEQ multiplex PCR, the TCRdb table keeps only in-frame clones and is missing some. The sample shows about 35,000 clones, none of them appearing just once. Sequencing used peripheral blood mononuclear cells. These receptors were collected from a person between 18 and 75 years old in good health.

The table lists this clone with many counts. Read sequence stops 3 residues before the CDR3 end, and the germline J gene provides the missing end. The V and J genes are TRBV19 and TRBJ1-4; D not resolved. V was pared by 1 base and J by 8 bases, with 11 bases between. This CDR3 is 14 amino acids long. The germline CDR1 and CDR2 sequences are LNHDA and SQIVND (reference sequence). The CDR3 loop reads CASSIGGVSEKLFF. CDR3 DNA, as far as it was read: TGTGCCAGTAGTATAGGCGGGGTTTCGGAAAAA.

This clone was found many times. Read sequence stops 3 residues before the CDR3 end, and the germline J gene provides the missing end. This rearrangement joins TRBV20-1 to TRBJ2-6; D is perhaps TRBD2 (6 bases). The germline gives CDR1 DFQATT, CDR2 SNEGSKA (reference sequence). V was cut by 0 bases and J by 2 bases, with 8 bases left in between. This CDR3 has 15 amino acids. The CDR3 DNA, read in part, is TGCAGTGCTAGAGATCGCGGGACTGGGGCCAACGTC. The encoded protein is CSARDRGTGANV. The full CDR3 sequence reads CSARDRGTGANVLTF.

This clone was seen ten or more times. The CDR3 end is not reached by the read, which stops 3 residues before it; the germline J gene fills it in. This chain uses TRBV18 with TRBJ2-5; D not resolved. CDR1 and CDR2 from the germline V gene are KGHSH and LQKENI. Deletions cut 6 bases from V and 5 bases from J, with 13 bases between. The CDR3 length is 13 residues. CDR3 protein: CASSPGTTETQYF. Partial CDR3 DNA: TGTGCCAGCTCCCCCGGCACGACTGAGACC.

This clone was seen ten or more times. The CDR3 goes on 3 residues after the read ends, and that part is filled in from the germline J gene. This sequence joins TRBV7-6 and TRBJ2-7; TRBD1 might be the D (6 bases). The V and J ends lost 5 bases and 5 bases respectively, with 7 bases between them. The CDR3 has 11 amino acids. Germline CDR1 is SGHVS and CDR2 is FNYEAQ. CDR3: CASSPGDEQYF. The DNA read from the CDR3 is TGTGCCAGCAGCCCAGGGGACGAG.

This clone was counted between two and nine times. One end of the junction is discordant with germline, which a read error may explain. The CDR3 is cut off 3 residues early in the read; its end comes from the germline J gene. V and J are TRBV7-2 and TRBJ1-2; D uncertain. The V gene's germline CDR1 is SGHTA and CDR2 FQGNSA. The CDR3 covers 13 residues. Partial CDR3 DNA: TGTGCCAGCAGCCCGTTCGGTAACCATGGC. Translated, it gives CASSPFGNHG. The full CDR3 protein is CASSPFGNHGYTF.

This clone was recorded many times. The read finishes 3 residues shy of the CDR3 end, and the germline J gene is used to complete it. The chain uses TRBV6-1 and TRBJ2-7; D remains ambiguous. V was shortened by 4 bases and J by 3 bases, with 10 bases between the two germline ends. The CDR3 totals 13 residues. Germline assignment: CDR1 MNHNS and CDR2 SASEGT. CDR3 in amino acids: CASSGERIYEQYF. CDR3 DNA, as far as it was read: TGTGCCAGCAGTGGTGAGCGCATCTACGAG.

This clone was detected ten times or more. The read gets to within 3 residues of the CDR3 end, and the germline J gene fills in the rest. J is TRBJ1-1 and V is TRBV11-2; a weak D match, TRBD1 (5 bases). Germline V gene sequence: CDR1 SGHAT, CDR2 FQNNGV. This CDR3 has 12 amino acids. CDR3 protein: CASSLGGVGAFF. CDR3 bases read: TGTGCCAGCAGCTTAGGAGGGGTCGGA.

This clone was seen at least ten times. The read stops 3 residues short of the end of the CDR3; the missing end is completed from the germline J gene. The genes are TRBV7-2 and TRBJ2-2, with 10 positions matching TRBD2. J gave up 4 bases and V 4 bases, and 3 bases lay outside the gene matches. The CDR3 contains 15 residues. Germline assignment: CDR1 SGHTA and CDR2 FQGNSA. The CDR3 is CASSSRLAGTGELFF. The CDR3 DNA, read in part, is TGTGCCAGCAGCTCCCGACTAGCGGGCACCGGGGAG.

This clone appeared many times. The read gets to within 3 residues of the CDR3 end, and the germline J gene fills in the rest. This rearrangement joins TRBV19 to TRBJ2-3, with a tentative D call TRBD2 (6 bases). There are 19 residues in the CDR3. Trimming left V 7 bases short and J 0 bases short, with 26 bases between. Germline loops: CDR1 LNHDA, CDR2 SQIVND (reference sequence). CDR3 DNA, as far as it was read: TGTGCCAGTAAATCGGGCAGCGCTGGGGACTTCTCTAGCACAGATACG. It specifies CASKSGSAGDFSSTDT. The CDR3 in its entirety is CASKSGSAGDFSSTDTQYF.